This T cell receptor (beta chain) was retrieved from a study of T cell changes during pregnancy in multiple sclerosis. Per germline, CDR1 SGHRS and CDR2 YFSETQ. The V and J ends lost 1 base and 8 bases respectively, with 16 bases between them. This CDR3 is 15 amino acids long. TCRdb's table, derived via immunoSEQ multiplex PCR, lists solely in-frame clones and lacks some. The repertoire has approximately 65,000 clones, almost 95% of them found once; the top ten carry approximately 3%. The chain recombines TRBV5-1 with TRBJ2-1, with D tentatively TRBD1 (7 bases). The sequence came from a female donor in good health, enrolled as a control in a pregnancy study. The sequencing used CD8+ T cells from peripheral blood mononuclear cells, collected in the third trimester of pregnancy. The DNA of the CDR3 is TGCGCCAGCAGCTTGAGGCAGGGGGGATGGGATGAGCAGTTCTTC. Translated: CASSLRQGGWDEQFF. The full variable domain, rest sourced from reference TRBV5-1 and TRBJ2-1, is KAGVTQTPRYLIKTRGQQVTLSCSPISGHRSVSWYQQTPGQGLQFLFEYFSETQRNKGNFPGRFSGRQFSNSRSEMNVSTLELGDSALYLCASSLRQGGWDEQFFGPGTRLTVL.